This passage covers 8 T cell receptor beta chains from one sample sequenced in a study of long-term antiretroviral therapy in people with HIV. Survey level was the resolution at which the v3.0 immunoSEQ assay ran. Assay used: immunoSEQ multiplex PCR; TCRdb lists only in-frame clones, some missing. The sample records approximately 37,000 clones, 80% to 85% being singletons. The sequences come from unsorted PBMCs, collected 1 year after starting antiretroviral therapy. The receptor set was obtained from a man between 18 and 29 years old with HIV.

The chain combines TRBV18 with TRBJ1-1, with 8 positions matching TRBD1. The V gene end was trimmed by 5 bases and the J gene end by 2 bases; junction bases not matched to a gene: 10. The length of the CDR3 is 16 residues. The germline gives CDR1 KGHSH, CDR2 LQKENI. Here the CDR3 reads CASSTATGQGNTEAFF. CDR3 sequence (DNA): TGTGCCAGCTCAACAGCGACAGGACAGGGAAACACTGAAGCTTTCTTT. The full variable domain, in which reference TRBV18 and TRBJ1-1 provide the parts outside the CDR3, is NAGVMQNPRHLVRRRGQEARLRCSPMKGHSHVYWYRQLPEEGLKFMVYLQKENIIDESGMPKERFSAEFPKEGPSILRIQQVVRGDSAAYFCASSTATGQGNTEAFFGQGTRLTVV.

V gene TRBV18 combines with J gene TRBJ1-5; D unclear. Between the trimmed V and J ends, which lost 4 bases and 4 bases, there was a span of 8 bases. The CDR3 loop spans 13 amino acids. The germline V gene encodes CDR1 KGHSH and CDR2 LQKENI. CDR3: CASSLDQNQPQHF. The CDR3, as DNA: TGTGCCAGCTCACTCGATCAGAATCAGCCCCAGCATTTT.

The chain links TRBV2 to TRBJ2-7, with 9 positions matching TRBD1. The CDR3 covers 13 residues. Trimming at V came to 9 bases and at J to 6 bases, leaving 9 bases not matched to a gene. Germline-derived CDR1 and CDR2 are SNHLY and FYNNEI. This CDR3 reads CASFRDRAREQYF. CDR3 coding DNA: TGTGCCAGTTTCCGGGACAGGGCCCGCGAGCAGTACTTC.

This clone is categorized as medium-sized (0.01 to 0.1%). The chain carries TRBV19 and TRBJ1-5; D perhaps matches TRBD1 (5 bases). The length of the CDR3 is 18 residues. CDR1 and CDR2 from the germline V gene are LNHDA and SQIVND (reference sequence). V gave up 8 bases and J gave up 1 base, with 24 bases separating them. CDR3 sequence (DNA): TGTGCCAGTCCCCGAACCCCCGGGACCCCATTCAGCAATCAGCCCCAGCATTTT. Its translation is CASPRTPGTPFSNQPQHF.

The chain employs TRBV15 and TRBJ1-1; D remains ambiguous. This CDR3 comprises 14 residues. Trimming cost V 3 bases and J 4 bases, with 12 bases left between them. Germline CDR1 LNHNV, CDR2 YYDKDF (reference sequence). CDR3 amino acids: CATSRDLIGTEAFF. Written as DNA, the CDR3 is TGTGCCACCAGCAGGGACCTCATAGGCACTGAAGCTTTCTTT.

The CDR3 DNA sequence: TGTGCCAGCAGCCCACAGTACGAGCAGTACTTC. Translation gives CASSPQYEQYF. The genes are TRBV5-5 and TRBJ2-7; D is undetermined. CDR1 is SGHKS, CDR2 YYEKEE, per germline (reference sequence). The CDR3 covers 11 residues. Trimming cost V 4 bases and J 4 bases, with 6 bases left between them.

The rearrangement links TRBV11-2 to TRBJ2-1; TRBD1 aligns across 9 bases. Germline-derived CDR1 and CDR2 are SGHAT and FQNNGV. The CDR3 extends over 15 amino acids. Losses at the gene ends were 5 bases for V and 6 bases for J; bases not matched to a gene: 8. The CDR3 bases are TGTGCCAGCAGCCGCGGGACAGGGTTAATCAATGAGCAGTTCTTC. It encodes CASSRGTGLINEQFF.

This chain connects TRBV27 to TRBJ1-1; D is uncertain. Germline V gene sequence: CDR1 MNHEY, CDR2 SMNVEV (reference sequence). The CDR3 consists of 16 residues. Trimming stripped 5 bases from V and 1 base from J, with 17 bases between. The CDR3 sequence: CASSPGLIPENTEAFF. CDR3 coding DNA: TGTGCCAGCAGTCCAGGACTCATTCCCGAGAACACTGAAGCTTTCTTT.